Listed below are T cell receptor beta chains from one sample, sequenced in a study of cytomegalovirus exposure and HLA in healthy donors. Profiling relied on immunoSEQ multiplex PCR, and the TCRdb table lists in-frame clones only, not all of them. The sample carries 150,000 or so clones, 89% recorded once. Input material: PBMCs. These receptors all come from a woman between 18 and 29 years old in good health and CMV-seronegative. Both conserved end residues are part of each CDR3. The D gene is left open where the match is weak. Clone sizes are given selectively: once, few, many, or a class where the clone is expanded.

v_call	clone_size	j_call	d_call	cdr3_aa	cdr3_nt
TRBV19	NA	TRBJ2-1	NA	CASSINYWNEQFF	TGTGCCAGTAGTATTAATTACTGGAATGAGCAGTTCTTC
TRBV18	NA	TRBJ1-1	TRBD1	CASSPRVDRVNTEAFF	TGTGCCAGCTCACCTCGTGTCGACAGGGTGAACACTGAAGCTTTCTTT
TRBV5-8	NA	TRBJ1-5	NA	CASSTQVSQPQHF	TGTGCCAGCAGCACACAGGTTAGTCAGCCCCAGCATTTT
TRBV6-5	NA	TRBJ2-7	NA	CASSYSRQVGYEQYF	TGTGCCAGCAGTTACTCGAGACAGGTCGGCTACGAGCAGTACTTC
TRBV6-6	NA	TRBJ1-5	TRBD1	CASISHRDRSNQPQHF	TGTGCCAGCATCTCCCACCGGGACAGGAGCAATCAGCCCCAGCATTTT
TRBV25-1	few	TRBJ1-6	NA	CASKDRYNSPLHF	TGTGCCAGCAAGGACAGATATAATTCACCCCTCCACTTT
TRBV5-4	NA	TRBJ2-1	NA	CASSFRGTYNEQFF	TGTGCCAGCAGCTTTAGGGGGACCTACAATGAGCAGTTCTTC
TRBV6-6	NA	TRBJ1-1	NA	CASSYVGGRGPEAFF	TGTGCCAGCAGTTACGTCGGGGGGCGAGGCCCTGAAGCTTTCTTT
TRBV18	NA	TRBJ1-2	TRBD1	CASSRGTAVLVANYGYTF	TGTGCCAGCTCACGAGGGACAGCTGTTCTCGTAGCTAACTATGGCTACACCTTC
TRBV21-1	few	TRBJ1-1	NA	CASSRGQVAFF	TGTGCCAGCAGCAGGGGACAGGTGGCTTTCTTT
TRBV5-1	NA	TRBJ1-3	NA	CASSSSMQNDGNTIYF	TGCGCCAGCAGCTCATCCATGCAGAACGATGGAAACACCATATATTTT
TRBV7-9	NA	TRBJ2-7	TRBD1	CASRRTGGEQYF	TGTGCCAGCAGGCGGACAGGGGGCGAGCAGTACTTC
TRBV10-2	NA	TRBJ2-3	TRBD1	CATRDRAGTDTQYF	TGCGCCACCAGGGACAGGGCTGGGACAGATACGCAGTATTTT
TRBV19	NA	TRBJ2-7	NA	CASSLGANYEQYF	TGTGCCAGTAGCTTGGGGGCCAACTACGAGCAGTACTTC
TRBV11-2	once	TRBJ2-3	TRBD2	CASSPLAGGPFDTQYF	TGTGCCAGCAGCCCCTTAGCGGGGGGGCCCTTTGATACGCAGTATTTT
TRBV12-5	NA	TRBJ2-7	TRBD2	CASALSGVSYEQYF	TGTGCTAGTGCCCTAAGCGGGGTCTCCTACGAGCAGTACTTC
TRBV2	once	TRBJ2-7	TRBD2	CASSEGMGGFSYEQYF	TGTGCCAGCAGTGAGGGAATGGGGGGGTTCTCCTACGAGCAGTACTTC
TRBV5-1	NA	TRBJ2-7	TRBD1	CASSLGPVRDRSYEQYF	TGCGCCAGCAGCTTGGGCCCAGTTCGGGACAGGTCCTACGAGCAGTACTTC
TRBV25-1	NA	TRBJ1-5	TRBD1	CASSGAGEDRGPNQPQHF	TGTGCCAGCAGTGGAGCCGGGGAGGACAGGGGCCCGAATCAGCCCCAGCATTTT
TRBV20-1	few	TRBJ1-1	NA	CSVAGYTEAFF	TGCAGTGTTGCGGGGTACACTGAAGCTTTCTTT
TRBV7-2	once	TRBJ1-2	NA	CASSPEVNYGYTF	TGTGCCAGCAGCCCCGAGGTTAACTATGGCTACACCTTC
TRBV13	NA	TRBJ2-7	NA	CASSWLETGTYEQYF	TGTGCCAGCAGCTGGCTTGAGACAGGTACCTACGAGCAGTACTTC
TRBV13	NA	TRBJ2-7	TRBD1	CASSLRRGTYEQYF	TGTGCCAGCAGCTTACGCAGGGGGACCTACGAGCAGTACTTC
TRBV6-1	NA	TRBJ1-5	TRBD1	CASRIQGGNQPQHF	TGTGCCAGCAGAATACAGGGGGGCAATCAGCCCCAGCATTTT
TRBV7-6	few	TRBJ2-7	TRBD2	CASSLGTSGETYEQYF	TGTGCCAGCAGCTTAGGGACTAGCGGGGAGACCTACGAGCAGTACTTC
TRBV6-6	NA	TRBJ1-2	NA	CASSSGGDYGYTF	TGTGCCAGCAGTTCCGGAGGGGACTATGGCTACACCTTC
TRBV7-9	NA	TRBJ1-1	NA	CASSPKASIREVDFGRAFF	TGTGCCAGCAGCCCCAAGGCTTCGATCAGGGAGGTTGATTTCGGGCGAGCTTTCTTT
TRBV12-5	NA	TRBJ1-2	TRBD1	CASAPTGAHGYTF	TGTGCTAGTGCCCCGACAGGGGCGCATGGCTACACCTTC
TRBV10-1	NA	TRBJ1-1	NA	CASSDPGQGSEAFF	TGCGCCAGCAGTGACCCAGGGCAGGGCTCTGAAGCTTTCTTT
TRBV5-1	NA	TRBJ1-1	TRBD1	CASSWGTGGTEAFF	TGCGCCAGCAGCTGGGGGACAGGGGGCACTGAAGCTTTCTTT
TRBV5-1	NA	TRBJ1-2	NA	CASSSSRASSGGYTF	TGCGCCAGCAGCTCGTCCCGGGCCTCGAGCGGGGGCTACACCTTC
TRBV10-2	NA	TRBJ1-5	NA	CASSDPRAPYWPQHF	TGCGCCAGCAGTGATCCGAGGGCACCGTACTGGCCCCAGCATTTT
TRBV7-3	many	TRBJ2-7	NA	CASSPDGGTVYEQYF	TGTGCCAGCAGCCCGGACGGAGGAACCGTTTACGAGCAGTACTTC
TRBV7-8	NA	TRBJ1-5	TRBD1	CASSLARGPNQPQHF	TGTGCCAGCAGCTTAGCCAGGGGGCCTAATCAGCCCCAGCATTTT
TRBV9	NA	TRBJ2-2	TRBD2	CASSPQSPAGGHVGELFF	TGTGCCAGCAGCCCTCAGTCCCCAGCGGGGGGGCATGTCGGGGAGCTGTTTTTT